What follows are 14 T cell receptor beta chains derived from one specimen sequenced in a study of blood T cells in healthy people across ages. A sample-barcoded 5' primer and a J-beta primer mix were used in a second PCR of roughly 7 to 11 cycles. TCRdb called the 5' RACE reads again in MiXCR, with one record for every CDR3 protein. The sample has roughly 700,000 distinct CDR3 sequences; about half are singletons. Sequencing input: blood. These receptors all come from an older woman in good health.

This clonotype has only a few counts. The CDR3 nucleotides are TGTGCCAGCAGTGATTGGGAGACAGGGGGCGAGGTAGAGACCCAGTACTTC. Translation gives CASSDWETGGEVETQYF. The chain employs TRBV28 and TRBJ2-5; 10 bases map to TRBD1. The germline CDR1 and CDR2 sequences are MDHEN and SYDVKM. With V trimmed by 5 bases and J by 4 bases, 13 bases remained unmatched. The CDR3 is 17 amino acids.

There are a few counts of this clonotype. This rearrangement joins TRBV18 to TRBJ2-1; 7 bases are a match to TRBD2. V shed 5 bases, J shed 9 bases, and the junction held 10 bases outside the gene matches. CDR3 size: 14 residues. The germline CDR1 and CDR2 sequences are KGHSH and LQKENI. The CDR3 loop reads CASSSAREGLEQFF. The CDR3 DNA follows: TGTGCCAGCTCATCGGCGAGGGAGGGCCTTGAGCAGTTCTTC.

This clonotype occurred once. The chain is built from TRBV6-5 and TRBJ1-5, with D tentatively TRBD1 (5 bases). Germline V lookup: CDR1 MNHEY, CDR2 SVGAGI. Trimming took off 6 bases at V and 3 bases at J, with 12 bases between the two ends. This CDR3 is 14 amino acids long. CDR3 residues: CASRPRGTNQPQHF. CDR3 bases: TGTGCCAGCAGACCGCGGGGGACCAATCAGCCCCAGCATTTT.

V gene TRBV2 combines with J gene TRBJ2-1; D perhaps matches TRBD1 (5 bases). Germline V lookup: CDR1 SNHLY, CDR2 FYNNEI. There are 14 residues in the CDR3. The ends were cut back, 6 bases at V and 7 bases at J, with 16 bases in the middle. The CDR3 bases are TGTGCCAGCAGCAGAGGACACCCAGGGAATGAGCAGTTCTTC. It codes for CASSRGHPGNEQFF. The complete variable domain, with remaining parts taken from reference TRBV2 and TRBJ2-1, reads EPEVTQTPSHQVTQMGQEVILRCVPISNHLYFYWYRQILGQKVEFLVSFYNNEISEKSEIFDDQFSVERPDGSNFTLKIRSTKLEDSAMYFCASSRGHPGNEQFFGPGTRLTVL.

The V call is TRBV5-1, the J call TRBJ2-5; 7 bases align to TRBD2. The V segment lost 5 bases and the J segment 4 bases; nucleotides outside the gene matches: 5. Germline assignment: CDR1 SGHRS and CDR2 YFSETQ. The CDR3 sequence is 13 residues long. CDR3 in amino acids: CASSPSGIETQYF. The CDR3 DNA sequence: TGCGCCAGCAGTCCAAGCGGGATAGAGACCCAGTACTTC.

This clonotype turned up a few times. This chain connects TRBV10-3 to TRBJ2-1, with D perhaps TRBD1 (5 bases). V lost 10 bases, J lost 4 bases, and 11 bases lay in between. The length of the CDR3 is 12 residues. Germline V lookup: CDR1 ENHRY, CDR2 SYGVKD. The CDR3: CATGRQYNEQFF. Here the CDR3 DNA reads TGTGCCACCGGCCGACAGTACAATGAGCAGTTCTTC.

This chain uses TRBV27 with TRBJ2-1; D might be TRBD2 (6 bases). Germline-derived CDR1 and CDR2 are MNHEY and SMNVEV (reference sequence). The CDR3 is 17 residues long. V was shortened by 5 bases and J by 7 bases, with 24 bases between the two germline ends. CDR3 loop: CASSPAPHREILNEQFF. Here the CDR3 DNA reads TGTGCCAGCAGTCCGGCCCCCCATCGGGAGATTTTGAATGAGCAGTTCTTC.

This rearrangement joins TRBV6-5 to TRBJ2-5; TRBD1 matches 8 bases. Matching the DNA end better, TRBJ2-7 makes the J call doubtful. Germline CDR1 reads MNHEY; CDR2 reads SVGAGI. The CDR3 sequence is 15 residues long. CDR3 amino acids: CASSRTGQGTYEQYF. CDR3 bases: TGTGCCAGCAGTAGGACAGGGCAGGGCACGTACGAGCAGTACTTC.

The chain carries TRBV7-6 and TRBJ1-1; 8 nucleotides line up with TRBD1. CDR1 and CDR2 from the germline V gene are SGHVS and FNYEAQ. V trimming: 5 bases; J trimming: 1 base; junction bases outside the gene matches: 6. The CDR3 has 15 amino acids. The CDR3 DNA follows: TGTGCCAGCAGCAACCGGGGACAGGCGAACACTGAAGCTTTCTTT. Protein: CASSNRGQANTEAFF. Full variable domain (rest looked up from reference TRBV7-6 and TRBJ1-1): GAGVSQSPRYKVTKRGQDVALRCDPISGHVSLYWYRQALGQGPEFLTYFNYEAQQDKSGLPNDRFSAERPEGSISTLTIQRTEQRDSAMYRCASSNRGQANTEAFFGQGTRLTVV.

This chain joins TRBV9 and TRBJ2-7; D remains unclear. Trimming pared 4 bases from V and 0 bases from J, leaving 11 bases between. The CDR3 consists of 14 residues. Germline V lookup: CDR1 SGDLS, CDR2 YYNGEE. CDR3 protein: CASSSDDGSYEQYF. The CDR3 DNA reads TGTGCCAGCAGCTCCGACGACGGCTCCTACGAGCAGTACTTC.

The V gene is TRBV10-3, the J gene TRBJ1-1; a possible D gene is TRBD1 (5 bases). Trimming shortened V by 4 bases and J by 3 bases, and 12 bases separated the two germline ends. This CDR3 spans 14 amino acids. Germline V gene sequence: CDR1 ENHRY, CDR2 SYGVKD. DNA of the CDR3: TGTGCCATCAGTGTCGGGGGGGAAGACACTGAAGCTTTCTTT. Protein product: CAISVGGEDTEAFF.

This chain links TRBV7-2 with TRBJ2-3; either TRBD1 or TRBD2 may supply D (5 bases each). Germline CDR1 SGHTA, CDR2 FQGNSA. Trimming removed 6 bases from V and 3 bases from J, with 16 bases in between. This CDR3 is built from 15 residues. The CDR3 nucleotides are TGTGCCAGCAGTCGCCGTACGGGGCGGACAGATACGCAGTATTTT. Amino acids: CASSRRTGRTDTQYF.

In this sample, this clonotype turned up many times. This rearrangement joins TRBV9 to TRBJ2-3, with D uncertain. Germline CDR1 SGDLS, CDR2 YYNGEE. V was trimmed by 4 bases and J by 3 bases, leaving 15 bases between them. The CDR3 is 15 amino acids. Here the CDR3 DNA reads TGTGCCAGCAGCCCCCCCCCGGGTGGTACAGATACGCAGTATTTT. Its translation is CASSPPPGGTDTQYF.

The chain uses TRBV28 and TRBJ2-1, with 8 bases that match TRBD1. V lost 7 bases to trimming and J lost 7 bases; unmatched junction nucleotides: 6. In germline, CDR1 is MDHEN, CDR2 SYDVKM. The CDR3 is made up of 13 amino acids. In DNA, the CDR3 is TGTGCCAGCATCCGGACAGGGACAAATGAGCAGTTCTTC. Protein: CASIRTGTNEQFF.